These T cell receptor beta chains were read from a single sample in a study of shared clonotypes between healthy human individuals. TCRdb's copy holds only in-frame clones and misses some; the assay was immunoSEQ multiplex PCR. Counted here are fewer than 600,000 clones, roughly 77% occurring once; the ten biggest clones make up under 15%. Sample: PBMCs. These receptor sequences come from a woman between 40 and 55 years old in good health. Some clones in this sample may be carry-over from other donors' samples. Both conserved end residues are part of each CDR3. The D gene is left open where the match is weak. Part of the rows lack a size; the others show once, few, many or a class for expanded clones.

clone size: NA
J gene: TRBJ2-1
V gene: TRBV2
D gene: TRBD2
CDR3 protein: CASGGGSSYNEQFF
CDR3 DNA: TGTGCCAGCGGGGGAGGGAGCTCCTACAATGAGCAGTTCTTC

clone size: NA
J gene: TRBJ2-1
V gene: TRBV5-1
D gene: NA
CDR3 protein: CASSPGSSYNEQFF
CDR3 DNA: TGCGCCAGCAGCCCCGGAAGCTCCTACAATGAGCAGTTCTTC

clone size: NA
J gene: TRBJ1-1
V gene: TRBV14
D gene: NA
CDR3 protein: CASSQANRRSEAFF
CDR3 DNA: TGTGCCAGCAGCCAAGCCAATCGAAGGAGTGAAGCTTTCTTT

clone size: NA
J gene: TRBJ1-5
V gene: TRBV19
D gene: NA
CDR3 protein: CASQGRGQPQHF
CDR3 DNA: TGTGCCAGCCAGGGGCGAGGACAGCCCCAGCATTTT

clone size: NA
J gene: TRBJ1-4
V gene: TRBV5-1
D gene: NA
CDR3 protein: CASSLGPTGRGEKLFF
CDR3 DNA: TGCGCCAGCAGCTTGGGCCCTACAGGCCGAGGTGAAAAACTGTTTTTT

clone size: NA
J gene: TRBJ2-1
V gene: TRBV18
D gene: TRBD2
CDR3 protein: CASSPSGGALNEQFF
CDR3 DNA: TGTGCCAGCTCACCTAGCGGGGGGGCCCTCAATGAGCAGTTCTTC

clone size: NA
J gene: TRBJ2-1
V gene: TRBV19
D gene: TRBD2
CDR3 protein: CASSSPGLAGAEQFF
CDR3 DNA: TGTGCCAGTAGCTCCCCGGGACTAGCGGGCGCTGAGCAGTTCTTC

clone size: NA
J gene: TRBJ1-1
V gene: TRBV28
D gene: NA
CDR3 protein: CASRPGTPEAFF
CDR3 DNA: TGTGCCAGCAGGCCCGGGACACCTGAAGCTTTCTTT

clone size: NA
J gene: TRBJ2-1
V gene: TRBV11-2
D gene: TRBD2
CDR3 protein: CASSLAGRGSYNEQFF
CDR3 DNA: TGTGCCAGCAGCTTAGCCGGGAGGGGTTCCTACAATGAGCAGTTCTTC

clone size: NA
J gene: TRBJ2-7
V gene: TRBV30
D gene: NA
CDR3 protein: CAWTLSSYEQYF
CDR3 DNA: TGTGCCTGGACCCTAAGCTCCTACGAGCAGTACTTC

clone size: NA
J gene: TRBJ2-7
V gene: TRBV7-2
D gene: TRBD1
CDR3 protein: CASSLAGQGAYEQYF
CDR3 DNA: TGTGCCAGCAGCTTAGCGGGACAGGGGGCCTACGAGCAGTACTTC

clone size: NA
J gene: TRBJ2-7
V gene: TRBV7-2
D gene: TRBD1
CDR3 protein: CASRMLGQVSYEQYF
CDR3 DNA: TGTGCCAGCAGAATGTTGGGACAGGTCTCCTACGAGCAGTACTTC

clone size: once
J gene: TRBJ2-3
V gene: TRBV27
D gene: NA
CDR3 protein: CASSPRGGTLSTDTQYF
CDR3 DNA: TGTGCCAGCAGTCCCCGCGGCGGGACCCTTAGCACAGATACGCAGTATTTT

clone size: NA
J gene: TRBJ2-7
V gene: TRBV5-5
D gene: NA
CDR3 protein: CASSFQYYEQYF
CDR3 DNA: TGTGCCAGCAGCTTCCAATACTACGAGCAGTACTTC

clone size: NA
J gene: TRBJ2-3
V gene: TRBV6-4
D gene: TRBD2
CDR3 protein: CAKGTSGSPGGTDTQYF
CDR3 DNA: TGTGCCAAAGGGACTAGCGGGAGCCCGGGGGGCACAGATACGCAGTATTTT

clone size: NA
J gene: TRBJ2-1
V gene: TRBV7-9
D gene: NA
CDR3 protein: CASSLVNSYNEQFF
CDR3 DNA: TGTGCCAGCAGCTTAGTAAACTCGTACAATGAGCAGTTCTTC

clone size: many
J gene: TRBJ2-2
V gene: TRBV5-1
D gene: NA
CDR3 protein: CASSLVAGRLAGELFF
CDR3 DNA: TGCGCCAGCAGCTTGGTGGCAGGGAGACTGGCCGGGGAGCTGTTTTTT

clone size: NA
J gene: TRBJ2-3
V gene: TRBV11-3
D gene: NA
CDR3 protein: CASSPGDSGYTDTQYF
CDR3 DNA: TGTGCCAGCAGCCCGGGGGACAGTGGATACACAGATACGCAGTATTTT

clone size: many
J gene: TRBJ1-2
V gene: TRBV28
D gene: TRBD1
CDR3 protein: CASSFGLGQFYGYTF
CDR3 DNA: TGTGCCAGCAGTTTTGGTCTGGGACAGTTTTATGGCTACACCTTC

clone size: NA
J gene: TRBJ2-1
V gene: TRBV19
D gene: TRBD1
CDR3 protein: CASSMPRDRGLNEQFF
CDR3 DNA: TGTGCCAGTAGTATGCCTCGGGACAGGGGGCTGAATGAGCAGTTCTTC

clone size: few
J gene: TRBJ2-4
V gene: TRBV9
D gene: NA
CDR3 protein: CASSPRVGIAKNIQYF
CDR3 DNA: TGTGCCAGCAGCCCGAGGGTCGGGATAGCCAAAAACATTCAGTACTTC

clone size: NA
J gene: TRBJ2-1
V gene: TRBV27
D gene: NA
CDR3 protein: CASSLDPIGYNEQFF
CDR3 DNA: TGTGCCAGCAGTTTAGACCCCATAGGATACAATGAGCAGTTCTTC

clone size: NA
J gene: TRBJ2-1
V gene: TRBV19
D gene: TRBD2
CDR3 protein: CASTLAGSRSYNEQFF
CDR3 DNA: TGTGCCAGTACTCTAGCGGGGTCCCGGTCCTACAATGAGCAGTTCTTC

clone size: few
J gene: TRBJ1-2
V gene: TRBV6-4
D gene: NA
CDR3 protein: CASRRGEDYGYTF
CDR3 DNA: TGTGCCAGCAGGAGGGGGGAGGACTATGGCTACACCTTC

clone size: NA
J gene: TRBJ1-4
V gene: TRBV28
D gene: TRBD1
CDR3 protein: CASSLWAGQGDEKLFF
CDR3 DNA: TGTGCCAGCAGTTTATGGGCGGGACAGGGGGATGAAAAACTGTTTTTT

clone size: NA
J gene: TRBJ2-3
V gene: TRBV7-6
D gene: TRBD1
CDR3 protein: CASSVGQGKDTQYF
CDR3 DNA: TGTGCCAGCAGCGTCGGACAGGGTAAAGATACGCAGTATTTT